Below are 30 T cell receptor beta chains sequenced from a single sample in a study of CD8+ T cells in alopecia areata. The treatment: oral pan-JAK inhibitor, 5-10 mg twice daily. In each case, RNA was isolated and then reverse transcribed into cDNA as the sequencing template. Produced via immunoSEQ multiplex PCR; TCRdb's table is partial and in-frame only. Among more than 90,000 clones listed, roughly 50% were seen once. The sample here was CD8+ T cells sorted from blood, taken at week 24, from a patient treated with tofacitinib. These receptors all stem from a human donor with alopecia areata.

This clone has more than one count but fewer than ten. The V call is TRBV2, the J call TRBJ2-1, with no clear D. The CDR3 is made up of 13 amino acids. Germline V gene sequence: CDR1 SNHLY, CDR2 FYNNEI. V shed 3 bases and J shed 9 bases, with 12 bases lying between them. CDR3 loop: CASSDGDWSEQFF. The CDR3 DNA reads TGTGCCAGCAGTGATGGGGATTGGAGTGAGCAGTTCTTC.

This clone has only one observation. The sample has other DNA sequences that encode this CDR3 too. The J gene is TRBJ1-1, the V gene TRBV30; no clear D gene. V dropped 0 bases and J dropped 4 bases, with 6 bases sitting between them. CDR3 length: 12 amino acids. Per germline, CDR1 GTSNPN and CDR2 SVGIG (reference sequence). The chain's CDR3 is CAWSVTGTEAFF. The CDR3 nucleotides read TGTGCCTGGAGTGTCACGGGCACTGAAGCTTTCTTT.

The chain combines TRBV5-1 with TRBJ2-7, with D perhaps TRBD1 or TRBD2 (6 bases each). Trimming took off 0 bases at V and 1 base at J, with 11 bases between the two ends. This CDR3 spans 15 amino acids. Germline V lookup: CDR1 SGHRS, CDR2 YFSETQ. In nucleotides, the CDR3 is TGCGCCAGCAGCTTGGCCGGGGGCGATTCCTACGAGCAGTACTTC. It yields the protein CASSLAGGDSYEQYF. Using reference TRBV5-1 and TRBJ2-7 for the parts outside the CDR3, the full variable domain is KAGVTQTPRYLIKTRGQQVTLSCSPISGHRSVSWYQQTPGQGLQFLFEYFSETQRNKGNFPGRFSGRQFSNSRSEMNVSTLELGDSALYLCASSLAGGDSYEQYFGPGTRLTVT.

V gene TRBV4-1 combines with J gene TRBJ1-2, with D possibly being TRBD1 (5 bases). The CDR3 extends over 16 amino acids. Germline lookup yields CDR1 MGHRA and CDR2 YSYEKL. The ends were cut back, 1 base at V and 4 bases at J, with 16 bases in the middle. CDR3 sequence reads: CASSQAEGTWAYGYTF. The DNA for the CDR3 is TGCGCCAGCAGCCAAGCCGAAGGGACCTGGGCCTATGGCTACACCTTC.

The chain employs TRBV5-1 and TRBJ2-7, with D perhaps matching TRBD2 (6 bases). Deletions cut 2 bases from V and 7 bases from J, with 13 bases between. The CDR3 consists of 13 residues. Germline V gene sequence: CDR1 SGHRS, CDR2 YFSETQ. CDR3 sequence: CASSFGGAGEQYF. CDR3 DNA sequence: TGCGCCAGCAGCTTCGGCGGGGCGGGGGAGCAGTACTTC.

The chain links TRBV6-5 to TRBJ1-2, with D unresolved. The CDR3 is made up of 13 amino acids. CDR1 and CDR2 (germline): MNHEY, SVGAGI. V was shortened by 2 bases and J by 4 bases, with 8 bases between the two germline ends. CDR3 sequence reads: CASSYGTIYGYTF. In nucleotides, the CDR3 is TGTGCCAGCAGTTACGGTACAATCTATGGCTACACCTTC.

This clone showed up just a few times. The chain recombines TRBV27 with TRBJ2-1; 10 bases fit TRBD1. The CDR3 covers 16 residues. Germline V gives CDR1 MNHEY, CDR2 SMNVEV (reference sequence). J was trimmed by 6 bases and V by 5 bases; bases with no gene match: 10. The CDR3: CASSQDRGEVFNEQFF. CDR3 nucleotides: TGTGCCAGCAGTCAGGACAGGGGGGAGGTGTTCAATGAGCAGTTCTTC.

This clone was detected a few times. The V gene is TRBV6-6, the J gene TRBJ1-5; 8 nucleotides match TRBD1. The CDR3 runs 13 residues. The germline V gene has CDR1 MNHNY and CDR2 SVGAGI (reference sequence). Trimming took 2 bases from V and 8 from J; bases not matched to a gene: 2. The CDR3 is CASSYDRGEPQHF. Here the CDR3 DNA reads TGTGCCAGCAGTTACGACAGGGGAGAGCCCCAGCATTTT.

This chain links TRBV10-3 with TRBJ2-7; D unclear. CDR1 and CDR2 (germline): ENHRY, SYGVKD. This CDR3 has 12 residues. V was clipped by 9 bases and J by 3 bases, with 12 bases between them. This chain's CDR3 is CAIMTDSYEQYF. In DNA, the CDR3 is TGTGCCATTATGACGGATAGCTACGAGCAGTACTTC.

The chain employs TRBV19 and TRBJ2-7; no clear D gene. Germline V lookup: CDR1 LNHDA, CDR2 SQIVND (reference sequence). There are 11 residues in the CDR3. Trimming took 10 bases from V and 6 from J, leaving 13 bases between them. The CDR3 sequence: CATAVAGEQYF. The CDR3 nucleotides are TGTGCCACAGCTGTGGCTGGCGAGCAGTACTTC.

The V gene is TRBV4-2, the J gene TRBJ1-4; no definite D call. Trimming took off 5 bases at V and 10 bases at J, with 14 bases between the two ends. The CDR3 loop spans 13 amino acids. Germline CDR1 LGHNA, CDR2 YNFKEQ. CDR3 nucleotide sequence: TGTGCCAGCAGCTCGACCCTTCGGACAAAACTGTTTTTT. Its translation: CASSSTLRTKLFF.

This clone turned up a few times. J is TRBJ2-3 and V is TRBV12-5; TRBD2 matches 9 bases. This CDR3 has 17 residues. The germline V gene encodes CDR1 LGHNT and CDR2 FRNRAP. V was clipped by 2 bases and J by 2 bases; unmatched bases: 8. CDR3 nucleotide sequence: TGTGCTAGTGGTTTGACACTAGCGGGTCTATTCACAGATACGCAGTATTTT. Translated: CASGLTLAGLFTDTQYF. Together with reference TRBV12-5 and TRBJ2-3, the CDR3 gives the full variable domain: DARVTQTPRHKVTEMGQEVTMRCQPILGHNTVFWYRQTMMQGLELLAYFRNRAPLDDSGMPKDRFSAEMPDATLATLKIQPSEPRDSAVYFCASGLTLAGLFTDTQYFGPGTRLTVL.

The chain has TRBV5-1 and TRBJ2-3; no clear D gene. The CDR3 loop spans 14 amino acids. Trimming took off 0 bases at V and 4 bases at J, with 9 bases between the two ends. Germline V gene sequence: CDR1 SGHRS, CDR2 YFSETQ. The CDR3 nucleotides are TGCGCCAGCAGCTTGGTTGGGCTGGCAGATACGCAGTATTTT. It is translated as CASSLVGLADTQYF.

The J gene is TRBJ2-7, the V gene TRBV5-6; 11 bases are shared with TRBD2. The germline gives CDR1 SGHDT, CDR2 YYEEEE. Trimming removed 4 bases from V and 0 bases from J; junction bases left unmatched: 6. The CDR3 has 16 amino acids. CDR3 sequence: CASSTSGGRSSYEQYF. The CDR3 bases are TGTGCCAGCAGCACTAGCGGGGGACGAAGCTCCTACGAGCAGTACTTC.

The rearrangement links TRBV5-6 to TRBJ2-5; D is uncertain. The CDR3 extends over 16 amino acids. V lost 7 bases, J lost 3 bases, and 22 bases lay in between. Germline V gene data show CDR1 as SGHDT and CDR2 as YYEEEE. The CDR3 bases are TGTGCCAGCTCTTTAAGGAGTGGGGTTTCGGAAGAGACCCAGTACTTC. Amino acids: CASSLRSGVSEETQYF.

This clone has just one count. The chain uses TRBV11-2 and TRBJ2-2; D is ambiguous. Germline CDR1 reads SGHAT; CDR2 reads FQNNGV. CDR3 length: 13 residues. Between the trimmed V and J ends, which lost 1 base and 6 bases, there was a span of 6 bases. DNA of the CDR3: TGTGCCAGCAGCTTAGTAGGGTCCGGGGAGCTGTTTTTT. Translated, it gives CASSLVGSGELFF.

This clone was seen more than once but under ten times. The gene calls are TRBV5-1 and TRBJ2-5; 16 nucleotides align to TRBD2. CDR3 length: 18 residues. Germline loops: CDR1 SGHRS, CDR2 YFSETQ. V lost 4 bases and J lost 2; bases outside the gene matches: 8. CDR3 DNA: TGCGCCAGCAGCCAGGGACTAGCGGGGGGGCCACCACAAGAGACCCAGTACTTC. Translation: CASSQGLAGGPPQETQYF.

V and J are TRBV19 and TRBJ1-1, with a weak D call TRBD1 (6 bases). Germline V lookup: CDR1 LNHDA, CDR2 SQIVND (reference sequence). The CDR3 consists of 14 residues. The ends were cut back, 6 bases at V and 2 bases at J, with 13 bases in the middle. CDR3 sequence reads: CASRDYRDNTEAFF. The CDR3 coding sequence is TGTGCCAGTAGAGACTACAGGGATAACACTGAAGCTTTCTTT.

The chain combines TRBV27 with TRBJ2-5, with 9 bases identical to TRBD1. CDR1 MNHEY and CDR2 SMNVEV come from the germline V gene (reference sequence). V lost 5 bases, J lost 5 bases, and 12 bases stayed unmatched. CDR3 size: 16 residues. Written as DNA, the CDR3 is TGTGCCAGCAGTCCCAACTCCGGGACAGGGATGGAGACCCAGTACTTC. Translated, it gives CASSPNSGTGMETQYF.

In DNA form, the CDR3 reads TGTGCCAGCAAACGAGCGGGTGGAAGTATGTACCAAGAGACCCAGTACTTC. This gives the protein CASKRAGGSMYQETQYF. The chain has TRBV7-9 and TRBJ2-5; a possible D gene is TRBD2 (6 bases). V lost 7 bases, J lost 0 bases, and 21 bases lay in between. This CDR3 comprises 17 residues. Germline V gene sequence: CDR1 SEHNR, CDR2 FQNEAQ (reference sequence).

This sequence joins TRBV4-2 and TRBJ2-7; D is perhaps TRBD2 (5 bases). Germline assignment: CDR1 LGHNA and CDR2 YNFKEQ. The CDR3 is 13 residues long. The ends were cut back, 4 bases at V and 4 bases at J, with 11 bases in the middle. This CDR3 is CASSPSSGYEQYF. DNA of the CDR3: TGTGCCAGCAGCCCAAGTTCGGGGTACGAGCAGTACTTC.

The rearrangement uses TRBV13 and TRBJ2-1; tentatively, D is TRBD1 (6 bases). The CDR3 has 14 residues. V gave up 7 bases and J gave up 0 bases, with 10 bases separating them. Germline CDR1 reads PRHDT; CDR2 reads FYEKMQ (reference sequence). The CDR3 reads CASTADSSYNEQFF. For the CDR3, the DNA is TGTGCCAGCACGGCGGACAGCTCCTACAATGAGCAGTTCTTC. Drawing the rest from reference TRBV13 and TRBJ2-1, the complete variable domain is AAGVIQSPRHLIKEKRETATLKCYPIPRHDTVYWYQQGPGQDPQFLISFYEKMQSDKGSIPDRFSAQQFSDYHSELNMSSLELGDSALYFCASTADSSYNEQFFGPGTRLTVL.

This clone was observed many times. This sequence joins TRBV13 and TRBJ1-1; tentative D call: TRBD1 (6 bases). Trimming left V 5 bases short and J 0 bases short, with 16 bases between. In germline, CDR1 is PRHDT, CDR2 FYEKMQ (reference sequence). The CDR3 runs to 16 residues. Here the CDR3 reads CASSPQDSDLNTEAFF. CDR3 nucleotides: TGTGCCAGCAGCCCCCAGGACAGCGACTTGAACACTGAAGCTTTCTTT.

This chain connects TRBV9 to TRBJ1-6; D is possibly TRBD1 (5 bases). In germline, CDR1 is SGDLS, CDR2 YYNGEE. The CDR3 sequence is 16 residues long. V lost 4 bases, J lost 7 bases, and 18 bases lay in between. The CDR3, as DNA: TGTGCCAGCAGCTCCCAGGGCATGGCGGGCAATTCACCCCTCCACTTT. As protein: CASSSQGMAGNSPLHF. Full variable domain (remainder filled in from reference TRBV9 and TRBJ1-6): DSGVTQTPKHLITATGQRVTLRCSPRSGDLSVYWYQQSLDQGLQFLIQYYNGEERAKGNILERFSAQQFPDLHSELNLSSLELGDSALYFCASSSQGMAGNSPLHFGNGTRLTVT.

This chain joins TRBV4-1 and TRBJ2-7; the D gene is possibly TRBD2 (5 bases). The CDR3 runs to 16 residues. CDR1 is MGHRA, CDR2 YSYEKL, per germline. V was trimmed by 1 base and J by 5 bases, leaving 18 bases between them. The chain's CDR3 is CASSQASGLTWDEQYF. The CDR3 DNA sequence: TGCGCCAGCAGCCAAGCTAGTGGACTCACTTGGGACGAGCAGTACTTC.

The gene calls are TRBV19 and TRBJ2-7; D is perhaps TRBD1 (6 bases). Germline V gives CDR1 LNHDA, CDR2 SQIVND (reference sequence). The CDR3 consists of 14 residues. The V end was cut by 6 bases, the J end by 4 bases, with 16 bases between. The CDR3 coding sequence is TGTGCCAGTAGCGAGGGACACATCGCATACGAGCAGTACTTC. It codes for CASSEGHIAYEQYF.

Written as DNA, the CDR3 is TGCAGCGTTGAACCTAGCGGGGGCCTCCATGAGCAGTTCTTC. This sequence encodes CSVEPSGGLHEQFF. The chain joins TRBV29-1 to TRBJ2-1, with 10 bases identical to TRBD2. J lost 8 bases, V lost 2 bases, and 6 bases had no gene match. This CDR3 comprises 14 residues. CDR1 and CDR2 from the germline V gene are SQVTM and ANQGSEA.

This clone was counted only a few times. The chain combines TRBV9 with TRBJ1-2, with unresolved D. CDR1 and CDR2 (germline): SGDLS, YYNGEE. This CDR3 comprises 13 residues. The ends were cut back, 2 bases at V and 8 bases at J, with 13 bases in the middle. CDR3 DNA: TGTGCCAGCAGCGTCGACGCCTTAGCCGGCTACACCTTC. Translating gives CASSVDALAGYTF.

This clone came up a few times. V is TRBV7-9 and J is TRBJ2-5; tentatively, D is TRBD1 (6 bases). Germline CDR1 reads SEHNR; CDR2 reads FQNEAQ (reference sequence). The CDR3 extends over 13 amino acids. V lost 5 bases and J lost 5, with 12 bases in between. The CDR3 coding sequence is TGTGCCAGCAGCCGCCAGGGGCCGGAGACCCAGTACTTC. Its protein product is CASSRQGPETQYF.

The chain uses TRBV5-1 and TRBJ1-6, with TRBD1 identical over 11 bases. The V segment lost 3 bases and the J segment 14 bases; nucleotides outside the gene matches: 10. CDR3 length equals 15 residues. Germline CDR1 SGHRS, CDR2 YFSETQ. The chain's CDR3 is CASSSGTGGLMALHF. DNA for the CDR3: TGCGCCAGCAGCTCAGGGACAGGGGGATTGATGGCCCTCCACTTT.